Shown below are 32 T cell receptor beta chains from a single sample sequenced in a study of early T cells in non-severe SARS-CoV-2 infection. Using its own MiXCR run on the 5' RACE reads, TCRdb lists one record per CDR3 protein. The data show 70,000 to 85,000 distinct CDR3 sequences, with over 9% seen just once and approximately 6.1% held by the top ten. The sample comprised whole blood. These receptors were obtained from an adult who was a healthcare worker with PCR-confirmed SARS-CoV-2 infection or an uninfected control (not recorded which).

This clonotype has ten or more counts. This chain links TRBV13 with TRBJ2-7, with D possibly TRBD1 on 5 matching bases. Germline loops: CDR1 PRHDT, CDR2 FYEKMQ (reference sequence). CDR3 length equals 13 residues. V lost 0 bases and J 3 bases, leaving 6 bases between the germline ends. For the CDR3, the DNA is TGTGCCAGCAGCTTAGGACAGGACTACGAGCAGTACTTC. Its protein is CASSLGQDYEQYF.

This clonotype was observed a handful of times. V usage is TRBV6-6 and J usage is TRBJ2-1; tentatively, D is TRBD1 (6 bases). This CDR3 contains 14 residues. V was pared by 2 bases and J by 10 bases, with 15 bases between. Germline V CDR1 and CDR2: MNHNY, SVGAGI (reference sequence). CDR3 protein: CASSYPNRVSEQFF. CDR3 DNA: TGTGCCAGCAGTTACCCCAACAGGGTTTCGGAGCAGTTCTTC.

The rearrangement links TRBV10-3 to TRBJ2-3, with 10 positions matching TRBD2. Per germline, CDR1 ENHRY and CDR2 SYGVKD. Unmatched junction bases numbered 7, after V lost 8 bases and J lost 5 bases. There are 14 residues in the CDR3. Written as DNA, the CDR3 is TGTGCCATCGGAGGGACTAGCGAAGAAGATACGCAGTATTTT. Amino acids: CAIGGTSEEDTQYF.

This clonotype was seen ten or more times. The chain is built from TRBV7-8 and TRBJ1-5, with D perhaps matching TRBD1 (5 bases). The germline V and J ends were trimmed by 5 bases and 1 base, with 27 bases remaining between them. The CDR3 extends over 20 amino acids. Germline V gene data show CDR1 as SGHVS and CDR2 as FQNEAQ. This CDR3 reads CASSTRRQSGSWSSNQPQHF. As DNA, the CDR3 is TGTGCCAGCAGCACGAGGAGACAGTCTGGGTCGTGGTCGAGCAATCAGCCCCAGCATTTT.

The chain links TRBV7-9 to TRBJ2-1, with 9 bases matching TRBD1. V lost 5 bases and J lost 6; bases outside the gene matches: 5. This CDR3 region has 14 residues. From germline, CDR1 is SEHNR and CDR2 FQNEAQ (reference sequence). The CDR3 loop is CASSRGQGINEQFF. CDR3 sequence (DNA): TGTGCCAGCAGCCGGGGACAGGGTATCAATGAGCAGTTCTTC. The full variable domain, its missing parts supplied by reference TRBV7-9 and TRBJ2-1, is DTGVSQNPRHKITKRGQNVTFRCDPISEHNRLYWYRQTLGQGPEFLTYFQNEAQLEKSRLLSDRFSAERPKGSFSTLEIQRTEQGDSAMYLCASSRGQGINEQFFGPGTRLTVL.

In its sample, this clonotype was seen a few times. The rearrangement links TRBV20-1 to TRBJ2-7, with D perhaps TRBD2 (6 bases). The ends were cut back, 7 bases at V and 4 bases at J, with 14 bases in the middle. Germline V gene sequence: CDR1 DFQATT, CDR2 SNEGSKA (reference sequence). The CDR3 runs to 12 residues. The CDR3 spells CSVRLGVYEQYF. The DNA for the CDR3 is TGCAGTGTTCGACTAGGAGTGTACGAGCAGTACTTC.

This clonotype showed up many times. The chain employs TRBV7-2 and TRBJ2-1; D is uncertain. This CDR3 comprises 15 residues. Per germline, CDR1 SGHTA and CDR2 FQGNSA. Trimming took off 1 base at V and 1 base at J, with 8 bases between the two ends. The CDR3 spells CASSLVADSYNEQFF. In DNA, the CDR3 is TGTGCCAGCAGCTTAGTCGCCGATTCCTACAATGAGCAGTTCTTC.

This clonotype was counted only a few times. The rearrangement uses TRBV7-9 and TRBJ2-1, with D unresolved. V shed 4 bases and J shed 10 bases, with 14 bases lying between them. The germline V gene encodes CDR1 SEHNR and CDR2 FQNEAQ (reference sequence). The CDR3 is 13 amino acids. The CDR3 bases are TGTGCCAGCAGCTCGCCCGACTCAGACGAGCAGTTCTTC. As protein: CASSSPDSDEQFF.

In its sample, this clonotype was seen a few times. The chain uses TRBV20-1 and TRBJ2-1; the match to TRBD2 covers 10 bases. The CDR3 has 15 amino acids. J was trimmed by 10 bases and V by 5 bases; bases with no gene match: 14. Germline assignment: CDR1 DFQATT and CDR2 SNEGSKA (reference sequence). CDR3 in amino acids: CSAPTFPGLAPEQFF. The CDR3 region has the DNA TGCAGTGCTCCAACCTTCCCGGGACTAGCGCCCGAGCAGTTCTTC.

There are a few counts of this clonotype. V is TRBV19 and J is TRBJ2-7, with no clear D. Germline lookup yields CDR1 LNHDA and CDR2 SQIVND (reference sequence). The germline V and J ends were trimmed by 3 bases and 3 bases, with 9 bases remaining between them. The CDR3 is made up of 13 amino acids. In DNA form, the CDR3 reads TGTGCCAGTAGTATTGGGCTAGGCTACGAGCAGTACTTC. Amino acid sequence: CASSIGLGYEQYF. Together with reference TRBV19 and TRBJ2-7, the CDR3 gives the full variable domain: DGGITQSPKYLFRKEGQNVTLSCEQNLNHDAMYWYRQDPGQGLRLIYYSQIVNDFQKGDIAEGYSVSREKKESFPLTVTSAQKNPTAFYLCASSIGLGYEQYFGPGTRLTVT.

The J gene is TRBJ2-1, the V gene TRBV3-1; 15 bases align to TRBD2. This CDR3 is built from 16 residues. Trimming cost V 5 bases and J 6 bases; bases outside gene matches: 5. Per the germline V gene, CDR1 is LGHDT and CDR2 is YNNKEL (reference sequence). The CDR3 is CASSGRTSGRGNEQFF. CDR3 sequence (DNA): TGTGCCAGCAGCGGACGGACTAGCGGGAGGGGCAATGAGCAGTTCTTC.

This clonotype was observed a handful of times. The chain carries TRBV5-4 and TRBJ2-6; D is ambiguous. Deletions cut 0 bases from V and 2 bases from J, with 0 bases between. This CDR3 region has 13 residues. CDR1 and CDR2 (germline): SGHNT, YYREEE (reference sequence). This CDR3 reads CASSLAGANVLTF. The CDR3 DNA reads TGTGCCAGCAGCTTGGCTGGGGCCAACGTCCTGACTTTC.

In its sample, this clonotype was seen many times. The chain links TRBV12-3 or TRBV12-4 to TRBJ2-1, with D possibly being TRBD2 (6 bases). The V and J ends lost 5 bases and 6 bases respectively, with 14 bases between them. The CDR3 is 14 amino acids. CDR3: CASSITSPLNEQFF. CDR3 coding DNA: TGTGCCAGCAGTATCACTAGCCCCCTCAATGAGCAGTTCTTC.

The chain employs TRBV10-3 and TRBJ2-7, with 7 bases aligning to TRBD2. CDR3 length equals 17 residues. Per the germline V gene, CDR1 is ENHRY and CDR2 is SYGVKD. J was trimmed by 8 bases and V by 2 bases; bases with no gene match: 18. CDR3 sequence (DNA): TGTGCCATCAGTGAGGAGGGAGCGACTAGCAGCCCGTCTAAGCAGTACTTC. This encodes CAISEEGATSSPSKQYF.

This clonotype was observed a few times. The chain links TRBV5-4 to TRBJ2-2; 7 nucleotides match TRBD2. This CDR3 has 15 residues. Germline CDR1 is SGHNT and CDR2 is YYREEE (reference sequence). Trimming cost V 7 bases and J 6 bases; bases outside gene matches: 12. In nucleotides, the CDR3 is TGTGCCAGCGGGGGTGCGCGGGGGACCCCCGGGGAGCTGTTTTTT. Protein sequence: CASGGARGTPGELFF.

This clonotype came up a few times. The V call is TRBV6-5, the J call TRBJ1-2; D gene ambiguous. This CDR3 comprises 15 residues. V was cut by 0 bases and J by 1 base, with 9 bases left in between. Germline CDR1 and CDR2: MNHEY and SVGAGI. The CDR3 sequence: CASSYSIHLNYGYTF. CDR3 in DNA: TGTGCCAGCAGTTACTCGATTCACCTTAACTATGGCTACACCTTC.

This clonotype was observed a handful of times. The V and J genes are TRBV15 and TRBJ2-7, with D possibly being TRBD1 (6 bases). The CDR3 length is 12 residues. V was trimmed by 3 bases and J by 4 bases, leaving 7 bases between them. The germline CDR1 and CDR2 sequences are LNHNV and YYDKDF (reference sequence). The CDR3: CATSSQGYEQYF. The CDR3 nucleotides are TGTGCCACCAGCAGCCAGGGGTACGAGCAGTACTTC.

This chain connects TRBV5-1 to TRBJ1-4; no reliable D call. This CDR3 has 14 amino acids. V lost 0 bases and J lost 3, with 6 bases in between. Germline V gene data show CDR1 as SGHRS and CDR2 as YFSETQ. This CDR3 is CASSLGTSNEKLFF. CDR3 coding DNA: TGCGCCAGCAGCTTGGGAACATCTAATGAAAAACTGTTTTTT.

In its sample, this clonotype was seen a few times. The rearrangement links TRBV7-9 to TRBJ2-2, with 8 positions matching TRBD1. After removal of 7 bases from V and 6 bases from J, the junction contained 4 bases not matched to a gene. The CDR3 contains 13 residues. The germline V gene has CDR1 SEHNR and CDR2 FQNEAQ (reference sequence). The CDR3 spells CASTPTGAGELFF. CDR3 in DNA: TGTGCCAGCACCCCGACAGGGGCCGGGGAGCTGTTTTTT.

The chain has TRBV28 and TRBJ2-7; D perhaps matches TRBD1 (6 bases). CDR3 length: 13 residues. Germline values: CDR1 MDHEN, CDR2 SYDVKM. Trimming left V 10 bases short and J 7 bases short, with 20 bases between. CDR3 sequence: CATWFGTPGEQYF. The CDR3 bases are TGTGCCACCTGGTTCGGGACACCCGGGGAGCAGTACTTC.

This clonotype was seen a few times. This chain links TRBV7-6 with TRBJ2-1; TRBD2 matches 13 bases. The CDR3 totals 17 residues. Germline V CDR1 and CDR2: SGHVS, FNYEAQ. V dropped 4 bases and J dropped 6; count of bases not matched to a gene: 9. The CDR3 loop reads CASSSGTSGDPRNEQFF. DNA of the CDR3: TGTGCCAGCAGCTCCGGGACTAGCGGGGACCCCCGCAATGAGCAGTTCTTC.

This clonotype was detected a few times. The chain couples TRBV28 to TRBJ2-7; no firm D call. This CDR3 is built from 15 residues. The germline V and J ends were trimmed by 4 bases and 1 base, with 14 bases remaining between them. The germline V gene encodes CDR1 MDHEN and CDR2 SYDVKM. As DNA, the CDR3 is TGTGCCAGCAGTTCCCCCCTCGGGCAGTCCTACGAGCAGTACTTC. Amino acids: CASSSPLGQSYEQYF.

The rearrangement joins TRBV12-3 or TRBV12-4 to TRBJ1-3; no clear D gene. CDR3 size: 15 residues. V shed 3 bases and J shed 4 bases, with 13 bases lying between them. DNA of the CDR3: TGTGCCAGCAGTTTCTCCGGGGTGGAAGGAAACACCATATATTTT. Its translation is CASSFSGVEGNTIYF.

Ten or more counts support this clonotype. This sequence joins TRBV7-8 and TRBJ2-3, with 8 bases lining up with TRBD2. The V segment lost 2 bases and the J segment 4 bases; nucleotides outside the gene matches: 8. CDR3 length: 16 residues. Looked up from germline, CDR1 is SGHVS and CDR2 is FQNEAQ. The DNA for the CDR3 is TGTGCCAGCAGCTTAATTACAGGACTAGCTGCAGATACGCAGTATTTT. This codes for CASSLITGLAADTQYF. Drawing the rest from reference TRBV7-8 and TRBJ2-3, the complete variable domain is GAGVSQSPRYKVAKRGQDVALRCDPISGHVSLFWYQQALGQGPEFLTYFQNEAQLDKSGLPSDRFFAERPEGSVSTLKIQRTQQEDSAVYLCASSLITGLAADTQYFGPGTRLTVL.

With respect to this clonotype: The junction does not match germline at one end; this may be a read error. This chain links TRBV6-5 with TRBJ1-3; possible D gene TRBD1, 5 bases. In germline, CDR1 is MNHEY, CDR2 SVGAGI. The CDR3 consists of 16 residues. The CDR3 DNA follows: TGTGCCAGCAGTCCTTCCGGGGGGACCTCTGAAAACACCATATATTTT. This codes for CASSPSGGTSENTIYF.

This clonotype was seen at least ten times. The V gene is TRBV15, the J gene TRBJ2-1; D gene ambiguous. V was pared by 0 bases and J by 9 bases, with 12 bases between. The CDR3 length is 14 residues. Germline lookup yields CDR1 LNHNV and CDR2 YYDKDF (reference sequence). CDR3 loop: CATSRDLYVGEQFF. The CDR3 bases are TGTGCCACCAGCAGAGATCTCTACGTAGGTGAGCAGTTCTTC.

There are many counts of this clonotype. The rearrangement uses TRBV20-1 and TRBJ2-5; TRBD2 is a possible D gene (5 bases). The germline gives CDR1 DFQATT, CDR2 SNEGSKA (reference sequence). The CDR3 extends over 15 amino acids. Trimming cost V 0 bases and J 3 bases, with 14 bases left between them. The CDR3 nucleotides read TGCAGTGCTAGAGATGTTGGCGGGTGGAAAGAGACCCAGTACTTC. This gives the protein CSARDVGGWKETQYF.

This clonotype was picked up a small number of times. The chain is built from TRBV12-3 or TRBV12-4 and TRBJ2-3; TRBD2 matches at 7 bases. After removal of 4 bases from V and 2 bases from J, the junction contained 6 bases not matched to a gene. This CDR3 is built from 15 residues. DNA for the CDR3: TGTGCCAGCAGTTCCTCTAGCGGATTCACAGATACGCAGTATTTT. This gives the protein CASSSSSGFTDTQYF.

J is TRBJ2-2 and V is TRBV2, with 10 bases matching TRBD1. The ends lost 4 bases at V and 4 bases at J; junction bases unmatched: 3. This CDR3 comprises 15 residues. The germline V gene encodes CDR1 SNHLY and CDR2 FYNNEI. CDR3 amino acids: CASSGTGGPTGELFF. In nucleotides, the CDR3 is TGTGCCAGCAGTGGGACAGGGGGTCCCACCGGGGAGCTGTTTTTT.

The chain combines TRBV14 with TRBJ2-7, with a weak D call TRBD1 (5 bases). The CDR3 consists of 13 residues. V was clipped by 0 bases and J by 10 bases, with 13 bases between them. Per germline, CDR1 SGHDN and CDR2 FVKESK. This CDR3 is CASSQETRGHQYF. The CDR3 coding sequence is TGTGCCAGCAGCCAAGAAACAAGAGGACATCAGTACTTC.

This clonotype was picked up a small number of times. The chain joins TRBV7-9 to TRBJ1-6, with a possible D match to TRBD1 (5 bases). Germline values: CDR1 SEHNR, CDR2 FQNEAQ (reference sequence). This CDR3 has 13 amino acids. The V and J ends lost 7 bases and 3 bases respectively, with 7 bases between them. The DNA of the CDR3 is TGTGCCAGCATCAGGGACTATAATTCACCCCTCCACTTT. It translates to CASIRDYNSPLHF.

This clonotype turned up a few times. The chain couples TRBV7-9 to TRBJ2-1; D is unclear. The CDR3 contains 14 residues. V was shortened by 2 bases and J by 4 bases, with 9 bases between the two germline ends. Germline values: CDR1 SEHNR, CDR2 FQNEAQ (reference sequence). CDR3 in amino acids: CASSLYRAYNEQFF. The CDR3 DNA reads TGTGCCAGCAGCTTATATAGGGCGTACAATGAGCAGTTCTTC.